This is a list of T cell receptor beta chains from one sample in a study of early T cells in non-severe SARS-CoV-2 infection. One entry per CDR3 protein results from TCRdb running MiXCR on the 5' RACE reads. Of approximately 70,000 distinct CDR3 sequences listed, more than 8% are singletons. Sequences were derived from whole blood, sampled at baseline. Receptors originate from an adult who was a healthcare worker with PCR-confirmed SARS-CoV-2 infection or an uninfected control (not recorded which). CDR3s include the opening cysteine and the closing phenylalanine or tryptophan. The D gene is left open where the match is weak. Clone size, where shown, is once, few, many, or a class for clones that have expanded.

>TRBV12-3/TRBV12-4|TRBJ1-1|.|many
TGTGCCAGCAGTAGGAACACTGAAGCTTTCTTT
CASSRNTEAFF
>TRBV7-8|TRBJ2-1|TRBD2|many
TGTGCCAGCAGCGGTGCGGCGGGAGGGCCCTCGTCGAAACTCGATGAGCAGTTCTTC
CASSGAAGGPSSKLDEQFF
>TRBV20-1|TRBJ1-2|.|many
TGCAGTGCTAGAGACCCGACAGGTGGAGATTCTAACTATGGCTACACCTTC
CSARDPTGGDSNYGYTF
>TRBV7-9|TRBJ1-6|.|.
TGTGCCAGCAGCTTAAAGGGAAAGCTCCACTTT
CASSLKGKLHF
>TRBV30|TRBJ2-7|.|.
TGTGCCTGGAGACTCTCCTACGAGCAGTACTTC
CAWRLSYEQYF
>TRBV6-2/TRBV6-3|TRBJ2-2|.|many
TGTGCCAGCAGCCCAAGTGGGGTTCCGGAGCTGTTTTTT
CASSPSGVPELFF
>TRBV7-2|TRBJ1-1|TRBD1|.
TGTGCCAGCAGCCCATCCACCTTGACAGGGGGTATCGCTGAAGCTTTCTTT
CASSPSTLTGGIAEAFF
>TRBV6-5|TRBJ1-2|.|many
TGTGCCAGCAGCCGAGAAAGACCGGCCCTTAACTATGGCTACACCTTC
CASSRERPALNYGYTF
>TRBV7-2|TRBJ2-3|TRBD2|.
TGTGCCAGCAGCTTAAGACTAGCGGGAGCAGATACGCAGTATTTT
CASSLRLAGADTQYF
>TRBV29-1|TRBJ2-3|.|.
TGCAGCATTGATTTGGGGGGTATAGCAGATACGCAGTATTTT
CSIDLGGIADTQYF
>TRBV19|TRBJ1-2|TRBD1|many
TGTGCCAGTAGTGCTGAAGACAGGGGGCCTGGCTATGGCTACACCTTC
CASSAEDRGPGYGYTF
>TRBV28|TRBJ1-2|TRBD1|many
TGTGCCAGCAGGGGATTGGACAGGAGCTATGGCTACACCTTC
CASRGLDRSYGYTF
>TRBV24-1|TRBJ2-1|TRBD2|many
TGTGCCACCAGTGATATCCGACTAGCGGGAGTCCCCTACAATGAGCAGTTCTTC
CATSDIRLAGVPYNEQFF
>TRBV20-1|TRBJ2-1|TRBD2|.
TGCAGTGCTAGAGGAGGAGCGGGAGACCAACAGCTCTTCTTC
CSARGGAGDQQLFF
>TRBV18|TRBJ2-5|TRBD2|many
TGTGCCAGCTCCCCCGGGAGGCAAGAGACCCAGTACTTC
CASSPGRQETQYF
>TRBV7-2|TRBJ2-1|.|many
TGTGCCAGCAGCTTAGGATTGGCTTTGAGCTCCTACAATGAGCAGTTCTTC
CASSLGLALSSYNEQFF
>TRBV20-1|TRBJ2-7|TRBD2|few
TGCAGTGCTAGAGATCAGAGGAGCGGGAGTAGTATCTACGAGCAGTACTTC
CSARDQRSGSSIYEQYF
>TRBV2|TRBJ2-2|.|.
TGTGCCAGCACCCACAGCGGCACGAACACCGGGGAGCTGTTTTTT
CASTHSGTNTGELFF
>TRBV12-3/TRBV12-4|TRBJ2-5|TRBD1|many
TGTGCCAGCACCCAATCCGCCACAGGGGAAAAGTACTTC
CASTQSATGEKYF
>TRBV14|TRBJ2-5|.|few
TGTGCCAGCAGCCAGACGGAGAACACCCAGTACTTC
CASSQTENTQYF
>TRBV12-3/TRBV12-4|TRBJ2-1|.|few
TGTGCCAGCAGTTTACCCCCCGGACAGAAGCAGTTCTTC
CASSLPPGQKQFF
>TRBV9|TRBJ2-1|TRBD2|many
TGTGCCAGCAGCGCCCCAACCACCCCAGGCGGAGCGGGATGGGCCTCCTCCTACAATGAGCAGTTCTTC
CASSAPTTPGGAGWASSYNEQFF
>TRBV6-6|TRBJ1-2|.|few
TGTGCCAGCAGCCACCAAACACTCCCCGGGACCCCAGCGTGGAACTATGGCTACACCTTC
CASSHQTLPGTPAWNYGYTF
>TRBV12-3/TRBV12-4|TRBJ2-7|.|many
TGTGCCAGCAGTTTCTTGGGGGGATCCTACGAGCAGTACTTC
CASSFLGGSYEQYF
>TRBV12-3/TRBV12-4|TRBJ1-1|.|few
TGTGCCAGCAGTTTACAGGACAGCCACACTGAAGCTTTCTTT
CASSLQDSHTEAFF
>TRBV7-8|TRBJ1-1|.|few
TGTGCCAGCAGCTTTGGATCCTCAGGGGATGAAGCTTTCTTT
CASSFGSSGDEAFF
>TRBV28|TRBJ1-6|.|many
TGTGCCACGTACCGGACACGGAAATCACCCCTCCACTTT
CATYRTRKSPLHF
>TRBV5-1|TRBJ2-3|.|.
TGCGCCAGCAGCCCGGACTTGGCTAGCACAGATACGCAGTATTTT
CASSPDLASTDTQYF
>TRBV28|TRBJ2-1|.|.
TGTGCCAGTTCAACAGGCTCCCCCTACAATGAGCAGTTCTTC
CASSTGSPYNEQFF
>TRBV9|TRBJ2-3|.|.
TGTGCCAGCAGCGTAGGGCCACCCACAGATACGCAGTATTTT
CASSVGPPTDTQYF